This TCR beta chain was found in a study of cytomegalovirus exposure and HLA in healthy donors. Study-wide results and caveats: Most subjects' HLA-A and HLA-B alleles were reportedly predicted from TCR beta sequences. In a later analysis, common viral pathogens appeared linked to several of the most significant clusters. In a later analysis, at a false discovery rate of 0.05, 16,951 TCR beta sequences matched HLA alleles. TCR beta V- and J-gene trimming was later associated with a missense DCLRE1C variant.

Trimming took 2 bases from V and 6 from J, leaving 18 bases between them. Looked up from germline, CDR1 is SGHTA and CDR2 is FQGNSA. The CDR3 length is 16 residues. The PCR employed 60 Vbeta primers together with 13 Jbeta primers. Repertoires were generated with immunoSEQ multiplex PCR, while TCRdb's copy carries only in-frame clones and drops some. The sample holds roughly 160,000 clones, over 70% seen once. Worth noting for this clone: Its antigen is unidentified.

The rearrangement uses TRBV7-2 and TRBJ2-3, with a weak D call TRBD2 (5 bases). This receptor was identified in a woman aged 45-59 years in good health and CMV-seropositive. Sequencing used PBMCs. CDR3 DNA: TGTGCCAGCAGCTTAAGTCGGACTCCAAACCAGGATACGCAGTATTTT. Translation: CASSLSRTPNQDTQYF.